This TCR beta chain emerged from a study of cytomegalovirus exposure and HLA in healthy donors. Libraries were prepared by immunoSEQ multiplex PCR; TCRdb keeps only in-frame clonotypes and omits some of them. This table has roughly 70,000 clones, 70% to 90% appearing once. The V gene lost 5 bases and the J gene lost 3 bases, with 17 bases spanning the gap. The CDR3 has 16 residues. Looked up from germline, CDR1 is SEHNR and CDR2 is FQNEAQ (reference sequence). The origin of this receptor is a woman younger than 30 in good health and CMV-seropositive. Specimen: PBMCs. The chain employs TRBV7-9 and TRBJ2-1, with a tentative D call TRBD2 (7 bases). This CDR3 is CASSPAGASGYNEQFF. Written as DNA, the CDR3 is TGTGCCAGCAGCCCCGCGGGGGCGAGCGGCTACAATGAGCAGTTCTTC.